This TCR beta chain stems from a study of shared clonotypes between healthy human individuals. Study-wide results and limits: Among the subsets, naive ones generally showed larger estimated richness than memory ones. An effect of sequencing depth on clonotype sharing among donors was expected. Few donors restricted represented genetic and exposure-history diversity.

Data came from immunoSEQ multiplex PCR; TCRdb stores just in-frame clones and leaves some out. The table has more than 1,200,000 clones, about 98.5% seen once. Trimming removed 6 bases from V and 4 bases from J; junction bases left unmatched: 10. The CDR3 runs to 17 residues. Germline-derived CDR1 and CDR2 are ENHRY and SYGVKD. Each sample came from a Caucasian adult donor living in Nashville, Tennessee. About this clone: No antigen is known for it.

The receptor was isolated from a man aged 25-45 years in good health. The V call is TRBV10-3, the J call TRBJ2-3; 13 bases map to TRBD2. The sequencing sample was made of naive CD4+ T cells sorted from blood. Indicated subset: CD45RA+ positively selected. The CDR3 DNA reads TGTGCCATCAGGGGGGGAGGACTAGCGGGAGTCCCAGATACGCAGTATTTT. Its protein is CAIRGGGLAGVPDTQYF.